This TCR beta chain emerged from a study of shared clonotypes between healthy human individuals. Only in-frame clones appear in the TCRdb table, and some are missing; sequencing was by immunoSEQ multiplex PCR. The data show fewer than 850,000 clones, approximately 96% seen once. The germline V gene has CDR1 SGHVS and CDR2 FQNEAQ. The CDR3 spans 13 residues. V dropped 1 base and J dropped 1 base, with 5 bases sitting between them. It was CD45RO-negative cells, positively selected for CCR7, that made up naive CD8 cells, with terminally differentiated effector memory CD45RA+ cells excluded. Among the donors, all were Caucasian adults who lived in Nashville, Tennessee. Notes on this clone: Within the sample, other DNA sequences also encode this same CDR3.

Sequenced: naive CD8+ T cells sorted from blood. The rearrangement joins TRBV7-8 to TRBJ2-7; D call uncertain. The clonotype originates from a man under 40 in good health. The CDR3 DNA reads TGTGCCAGCAGCTTAGAGAGTTCCTACGAGCAGTACTTC. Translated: CASSLESSYEQYF.